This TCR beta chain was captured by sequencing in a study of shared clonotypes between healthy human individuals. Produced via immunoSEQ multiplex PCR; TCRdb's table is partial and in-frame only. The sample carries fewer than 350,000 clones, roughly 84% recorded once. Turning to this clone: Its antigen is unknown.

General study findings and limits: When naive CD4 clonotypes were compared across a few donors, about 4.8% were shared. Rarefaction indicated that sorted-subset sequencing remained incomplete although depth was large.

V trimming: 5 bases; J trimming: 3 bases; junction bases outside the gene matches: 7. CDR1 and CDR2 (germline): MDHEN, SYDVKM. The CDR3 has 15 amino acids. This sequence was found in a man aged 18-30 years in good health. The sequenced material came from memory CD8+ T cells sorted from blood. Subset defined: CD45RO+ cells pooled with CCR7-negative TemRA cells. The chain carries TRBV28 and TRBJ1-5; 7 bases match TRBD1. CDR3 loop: CASSHRGSSNQPQHF. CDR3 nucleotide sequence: TGTGCCAGCAGTCACAGGGGTTCCTCCAATCAGCCCCAGCATTTT.